This record looks at one TCR beta chain sequence and its context. TCRdb reanalysed the RT-PCR reads using MiXCR and keeps one entry per CDR3 protein. This table has approximately 720,000 distinct CDR3 sequences, 14% appearing once. V was pared by 5 bases and J by 1 base, with 9 bases of the junction left unmatched. Germline loops: CDR1 SGHTA, CDR2 FQGNSA. This CDR3 region has 19 residues. The TCR was taken from a female donor in good health, serving as a healthy control. The V gene is TRBV7-2, the J gene TRBJ2-2; 14 bases are a match to TRBD2. The sample consisted of memory CD4+ T cells from blood. The CDR3, as DNA: TGTGCCAGCAGCCCAAAGGGACTAGCGGGAGTTCTGAACACCGGGGAGCTGTTTTTT. Translated, it gives CASSPKGLAGVLNTGELFF.